This T cell receptor beta chain was sequenced for a study of radiotherapy plus CTLA-4 blockade in lung cancer. Notes on the study in general: After treatment with radiotherapy plus ipilimumab, TCR clones that came from the tumor expanded in blood.

In regard to this clone: Its target is not known.

Germline values: CDR1 SGHRS, CDR2 YFSETQ. The CDR3 has 15 amino acids. Trimming removed 1 base from V and 3 bases from J, with 13 bases in between. Data came from immunoSEQ multiplex PCR; TCRdb stores just in-frame clones and leaves some out. The repertoire consists of roughly 100,000 clones, with over 65% occurring once and the leading ten covering under 3%. The origin of this receptor is a human donor with non-small cell lung cancer that progressed on radiotherapy plus ipilimumab. Some clones in this sample may be carry-over from other donors' samples. The chain recombines TRBV5-1 with TRBJ1-2; tentatively, D is TRBD1 (6 bases). Sequenced here: peripheral blood, sampled from a patient treated with radiotherapy plus ipilimumab. DNA of the CDR3: TGCGCCAGCAGCTTGAGGTCAGGGGATGACTATGGCTACACCTTC. It encodes CASSLRSGDDYGYTF.